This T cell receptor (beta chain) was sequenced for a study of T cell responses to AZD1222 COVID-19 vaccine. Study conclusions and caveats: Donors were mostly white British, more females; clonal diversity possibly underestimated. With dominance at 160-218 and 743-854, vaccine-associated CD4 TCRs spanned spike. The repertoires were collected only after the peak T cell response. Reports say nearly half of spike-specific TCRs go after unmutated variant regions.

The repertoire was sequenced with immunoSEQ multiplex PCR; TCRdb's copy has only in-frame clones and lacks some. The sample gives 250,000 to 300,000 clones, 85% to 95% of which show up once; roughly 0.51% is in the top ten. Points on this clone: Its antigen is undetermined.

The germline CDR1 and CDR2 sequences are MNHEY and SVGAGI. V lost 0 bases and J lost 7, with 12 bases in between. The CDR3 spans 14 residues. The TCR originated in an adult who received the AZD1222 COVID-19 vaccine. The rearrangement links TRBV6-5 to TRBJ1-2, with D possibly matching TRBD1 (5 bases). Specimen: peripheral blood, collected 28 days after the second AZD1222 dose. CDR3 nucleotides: TGTGCCAGCAGTTACTCGGGGCGGGGATCTGGCTACACCTTC. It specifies CASSYSGRGSGYTF.